Given below is one TCR beta chain in context. This entry comes from a study of blood T cell repertoires in COVID-19. Study information: The study drew acute and convalescent COVID-19 samples from the United States, Italy and Spain. Sources were T cells, B-cell-depleted T cells, or PBMCs; the material itself was cDNA or gDNA.

From germline, CDR1 is KGHSH and CDR2 LQKENI. The CDR3 has 16 residues. V lost 3 bases to trimming and J lost 4 bases, with 16 bases between them. Original processing notes: Researchers report that nucleated cell counts were estimated from reference gene primer amplification. Data came from immunoSEQ multiplex PCR; TCRdb stores just in-frame clones and leaves some out. V and J calls plus clone size are reproduced from that table; the DNA served to infer D and trimming. The sample contains approximately 180,000 clones, 80% to 95% of which appear only once. J is TRBJ2-1 and V is TRBV18, with D possibly being TRBD2 (5 bases). The sequencing input was peripheral blood. This sequence originates from a man between 45 and 60 years old with acute or convalescent COVID-19. The CDR3 sequence: CASSPGVAASYNEQFF. The CDR3 DNA follows: TGTGCCAGCTCACCCGGGGTAGCAGCCTCGTACAATGAGCAGTTCTTC.